One sample yielded the 32 T cell receptor beta chains listed below, sequenced in a study of blood T cell repertoires in COVID-19. TCRdb keeps only in-frame clones here, not all; method: immunoSEQ multiplex PCR. The table includes over 120,000 clones, 70% to 85% detected once. The specimen was peripheral blood. The receptor set was obtained from a woman over 75 with acute or convalescent COVID-19.

In the case of this clone: At one boundary the junction diverges from the germline segment, which might be a read error. The V and J genes are TRBV7-7 and TRBJ2-6; D remains unclear. Germline-derived CDR1 and CDR2 are SSHAT and FNYEAQ (reference sequence). CDR3 length equals 13 residues. CDR3 nucleotides: TGTGCTAGCAGCCCCGGGGGGGCCAACGTCCTGACTTTC. It is translated as CASSPGGANVLTF.

The J gene is TRBJ1-1, the V gene TRBV5-1; D might be TRBD1 (6 bases). Germline V CDR1 and CDR2: SGHRS, YFSETQ. Trimming took off 1 base at V and 5 bases at J, with 18 bases between the two ends. The CDR3 spans 16 residues. This chain's CDR3 is CASSLKQGRELTEAFF. The CDR3 DNA follows: TGCGCCAGCAGCTTGAAACAGGGAAGGGAATTAACTGAAGCTTTCTTT.

The chain links TRBV21-1 to TRBJ1-3; the table's D call, TRBD1, has no DNA check behind it. TRBV21-1 constitutes a pseudogene. This CDR3 region has 13 residues. The CDR3 DNA sequence: TGTGCCAGCAATAACACACCCGGAAACACCATATATTTT. Translating it yields CASNNTPGNTIYF.

The CDR3 sequence is CASSAFDRANQPQHF. The CDR3 DNA sequence: TGTGCCAGCAGTGCCTTCGACAGGGCCAATCAGCCCCAGCATTTT. V gene TRBV2 combines with J gene TRBJ1-5, with TRBD1 identical over 7 bases. This CDR3 is built from 15 residues. The germline V gene encodes CDR1 SNHLY and CDR2 FYNNEI. The trim removed 4 bases at V and 3 bases at J, leaving 6 bases unmatched.

The chain joins TRBV9 to TRBJ2-5; 11 nucleotides agree with TRBD2. Germline CDR1 reads SGDLS; CDR2 reads YYNGEE. The CDR3 runs 16 residues. With V trimmed by 3 bases and J by 5 bases, 9 bases remained unmatched. In nucleotides, the CDR3 is TGTGCCAGCAGCGCACAACTAGCGGGGGTAAGGGAGACCCAGTACTTC. Its protein is CASSAQLAGVRETQYF. The variable domain in full, with the rest retrieved from reference TRBV9 and TRBJ2-5, is DSGVTQTPKHLITATGQRVTLRCSPRSGDLSVYWYQQSLDQGLQFLIQYYNGEERAKGNILERFSAQQFPDLHSELNLSSLELGDSALYFCASSAQLAGVRETQYFGPGTRLLVL.

This clone has only a few counts. The V gene is TRBV7-3, the J gene TRBJ2-2; maybe TRBD2 (5 bases). Germline CDR1 SGHTA, CDR2 FQGTGA. The CDR3 extends over 14 amino acids. V lost 4 bases, J lost 2 bases, and 8 bases lay in between. The CDR3 region is CASSSPSNTGELFF. CDR3 bases: TGTGCCAGCAGCTCCCCTAGCAACACCGGGGAGCTGTTTTTT.

This clone was seen once. The chain uses TRBV3-1 (or the pseudogene TRBV3-2) and TRBJ2-5; D might be TRBD1 (7 bases). Per germline, CDR1 LGHDT and CDR2 YNNKEL (reference sequence). V was trimmed by 4 bases and J by 4 bases, leaving 22 bases between them. This CDR3 is 17 amino acids long. The chain's CDR3 is CASSPGGMSGDGETQYF. The DNA of the CDR3 is TGTGCCAGCAGCCCAGGGGGGATGTCGGGGGACGGAGAGACCCAGTACTTC.

The chain is built from TRBV4-1 and TRBJ2-7, with TRBD2 identical over 8 bases. V gave up 9 bases and J gave up 3 bases; unmatched junction bases: 4. The CDR3 consists of 12 residues. The germline V gene has CDR1 MGHRA and CDR2 YSYEKL. CDR3 sequence: CASRGGLYEQYF. CDR3 bases: TGCGCCAGTCGGGGGGGACTCTACGAGCAGTACTTC.

This chain uses TRBV5-8 with TRBJ2-5; a weak D match, TRBD2 (6 bases). Germline V gene lookup returns CDR1 SGHTS and CDR2 YDEGEE. The CDR3 consists of 13 residues. V was shortened by 7 bases and J by 3 bases, with 13 bases between the two germline ends. CDR3 in amino acids: CASVRDWKETQYF. DNA of the CDR3: TGTGCCAGCGTACGGGACTGGAAAGAGACCCAGTACTTC.

The chain joins TRBV24-1 to TRBJ2-1, with 8 nucleotides matching TRBD1. Looked up from germline, CDR1 is KGHDR and CDR2 is SFDVKD. The V and J ends lost 2 bases and 7 bases, in that order; junction bases with no gene match: 9. This CDR3 region has 16 residues. The CDR3 nucleotides read TGTGCCACCAGTGATTCCCGGCAGGGGGCGCGGAATGAGCAGTTCTTC. Encoded protein: CATSDSRQGARNEQFF.

The CDR3: CASSFPSGGIYEQYF. The CDR3 region has the DNA TGTGCCAGCAGCTTTCCTAGCGGGGGGATCTACGAGCAGTACTTC. The gene calls are TRBV7-9 and TRBJ2-7; 11 bases fit TRBD2. The junction had 4 bases not matched to a gene; V was cut back by 3 bases and J by 3 bases. CDR1 is SEHNR, CDR2 FQNEAQ, per germline (reference sequence). This CDR3 has 15 amino acids.

The rearrangement joins TRBV4-1 to TRBJ2-7; TRBD2 matches at 10 bases. There are 16 residues in the CDR3. Trimming removed 0 bases from V and 4 bases from J; junction bases left unmatched: 6. CDR1 and CDR2 (germline): MGHRA, YSYEKL. The CDR3 DNA follows: TGCGCCAGCAGCCAAGAAAAGCGGGGGGGCCGATACGAGCAGTACTTC. As protein: CASSQEKRGGRYEQYF.

The chain recombines TRBV7-9 with TRBJ1-4, with TRBD1 matching over 11 bases. From germline, CDR1 is SEHNR and CDR2 FQNEAQ (reference sequence). Trimming at V came to 4 bases and at J to 6 bases, leaving 1 base not matched to a gene. This CDR3 is built from 14 residues. The CDR3 loop reads CASSWGQGDEKLFF. CDR3 DNA sequence: TGTGCCAGCAGCTGGGGACAGGGGGATGAAAAACTGTTTTTT.

The gene calls are TRBV19 and TRBJ1-3, with D perhaps TRBD1 (5 bases). Germline V gene lookup returns CDR1 LNHDA and CDR2 SQIVND (reference sequence). Trimming left V 1 base short and J 4 bases short, with 11 bases between. This CDR3 is built from 15 residues. CDR3 region: CASSIVVPGGNTIYF. The DNA of the CDR3 is TGTGCCAGTAGTATAGTAGTACCAGGGGGAAACACCATATATTTT. The whole variable domain, filled in from reference TRBV19 and TRBJ1-3, reads DGGITQSPKYLFRKEGQNVTLSCEQNLNHDAMYWYRQDPGQGLRLIYYSQIVNDFQKGDIAEGYSVSREKKESFPLTVTSAQKNPTAFYLCASSIVVPGGNTIYFGEGSWLTVV.

The chain links TRBV29-1 to TRBJ2-7, with D perhaps TRBD1 (6 bases). The germline V gene encodes CDR1 SQVTM and CDR2 ANQGSEA. V gave up 4 bases and J gave up 0 bases, with 16 bases separating them. The CDR3 totals 15 residues. This CDR3 is CSVALQGRVSYEQYF. In nucleotides, the CDR3 is TGCAGCGTTGCTCTACAGGGAAGGGTCTCCTACGAGCAGTACTTC.

This chain joins TRBV4-3 and TRBJ1-2; the D gene is possibly TRBD1 (5 bases). The germline V gene has CDR1 LGHNA and CDR2 YSLEER. The CDR3 runs to 14 residues. Trimming shortened V by 9 bases and J by 5 bases, and 19 bases separated the two germline ends. The CDR3 protein is CASSPSGIPYGYTF. The DNA for the CDR3 is TGCGCCAGTTCCCCCTCAGGGATCCCGTATGGCTACACCTTC.

The J gene is TRBJ1-5, the V gene TRBV19, with a tentative D call TRBD1 (6 bases). V lost 3 bases, J lost 6 bases, and 12 bases lay in between. CDR3 length: 14 amino acids. The germline V gene encodes CDR1 LNHDA and CDR2 SQIVND (reference sequence). DNA for the CDR3: TGTGCCAGTAGTATGGGGGGGCGCGTTCAGCCCCAGCATTTT. This codes for CASSMGGRVQPQHF.

Points on this clone: The same CDR3 is also encoded by other DNA sequences in this sample. The rearrangement joins TRBV11-2 to TRBJ1-1; 9 bases fit TRBD1. Trimming cost V 3 bases and J 1 base; bases outside gene matches: 0. The CDR3 runs to 14 residues. The germline V gene encodes CDR1 SGHAT and CDR2 FQNNGV. Here the CDR3 reads CASSLGQGNTEAFF. DNA for the CDR3: TGTGCCAGCAGCTTGGGACAGGGGAACACTGAAGCTTTCTTT.

J is TRBJ2-7 and V is TRBV7-8; possible D gene TRBD1, 6 bases. V gave up 0 bases and J gave up 5 bases, with 8 bases separating them. This CDR3 is built from 13 residues. Looked up from germline, CDR1 is SGHVS and CDR2 is FQNEAQ. The CDR3 protein is CASSLARTDEQYF. The CDR3 DNA reads TGTGCCAGCAGCTTAGCGCGGACAGACGAGCAGTACTTC.

This clone turned up a few times. V usage is TRBV29-1 and J usage is TRBJ1-1, with D unresolved. Germline CDR1 reads SQVTM; CDR2 reads ANQGSEA. Trimming stripped 2 bases from V and 7 bases from J, with 14 bases between. This CDR3 comprises 13 residues. The CDR3 DNA sequence: TGCAGCGTTGAATGGGCTATGGGAGGTGAAGCTTTCTTT. It codes for CSVEWAMGGEAFF.

There are many counts of this clone. V is TRBV2 and J is TRBJ2-2; 12 bases map to TRBD1. The CDR3 contains 15 residues. CDR1 and CDR2 (germline): SNHLY, FYNNEI. V was pared by 4 bases and J by 5 bases, with 2 bases of the junction left unmatched. The CDR3 is CASSGDRGPTGELFF. CDR3 sequence (DNA): TGTGCCAGCAGTGGGGACAGGGGGCCAACCGGGGAGCTGTTTTTT.

The rearrangement joins TRBV7-3 to TRBJ1-1; 9 bases agree with TRBD1. CDR1 is SGHTA and CDR2 is FQGTGA in the germline V gene. The CDR3 has 15 residues. The trim removed 5 bases at V and 5 bases at J, leaving 9 bases unmatched. The CDR3 DNA sequence: TGTGCCAGCAGCCGTGGGGGACAGGGAAGGACTGAAGCTTTCTTT. Translated: CASSRGGQGRTEAFF. Full variable domain (missing parts from reference TRBV7-3 and TRBJ1-1): GAGVSQTPSNKVTEKGKYVELRCDPISGHTALYWYRQSLGQGPEFLIYFQGTGAADDSGLPNDRFFAVRPEGSVSTLKIQRTERGDSAVYLCASSRGGQGRTEAFFGQGTRLTVV.

The chain is built from TRBV7-9 and TRBJ2-7; TRBD2 is a possible D gene (6 bases). V shed 2 bases and J shed 7 bases, with 12 bases lying between them. This CDR3 spans 13 amino acids. Germline V gene data show CDR1 as SEHNR and CDR2 as FQNEAQ (reference sequence). CDR3 amino acids: CASSLMMGREQYF. CDR3 nucleotides: TGTGCCAGCAGCTTAATGATGGGGAGGGAGCAGTACTTC.

V usage is TRBV10-2 and J usage is TRBJ1-1, with D possibly being TRBD1 (5 bases). The CDR3 length is 12 residues. Trimming took 5 bases from V and 7 from J, leaving 11 bases between them. In germline, CDR1 is WSHSY, CDR2 SAAADI. CDR3 sequence (DNA): TGCGCCAGCAGTCAAACCCAGGGTGAAGCTTTCTTT. Protein sequence: CASSQTQGEAFF.

The rearrangement links TRBV29-1 to TRBJ1-2; tentatively, D is TRBD1 (6 bases). V lost 4 bases and J lost 2, with 14 bases in between. Germline CDR1 SQVTM, CDR2 ANQGSEA. The CDR3 extends over 14 amino acids. The CDR3 region has the DNA TGCAGCGTTGGTCCCCCACAGGGCAACTATGGCTACACCTTC. Protein sequence: CSVGPPQGNYGYTF.

V usage is TRBV3-1 (or the pseudogene TRBV3-2) and J usage is TRBJ1-5; the D is unclear. The CDR3 extends over 14 amino acids. V was trimmed by 5 bases and J by 5 bases, leaving 13 bases between them. The V gene's germline CDR1 is LGHDT and CDR2 YNNKEL (reference sequence). CDR3: CASSFGRGYQPQHF. The CDR3 DNA reads TGTGCCAGCAGCTTCGGTCGGGGTTATCAGCCCCAGCATTTT.

The chain employs TRBV30 and TRBJ1-3, with 8 bases lining up with TRBD1. The CDR3 has 15 amino acids. V lost 5 bases to trimming and J lost 6 bases; unmatched junction nucleotides: 12. CDR1 and CDR2 (germline): GTSNPN, SVGIG (reference sequence). CDR3 protein: CAWEKRTGLANTIYF. For the CDR3, the DNA is TGTGCCTGGGAAAAGAGGACAGGGCTCGCAAACACCATATATTTT. Full variable domain (outside the CDR3, taken from reference TRBV30 and TRBJ1-3): SQTIHQWPATLVQPVGSPLSLECTVEGTSNPNLYWYRQAAGRGLQLLFYSVGIGQISSEVPQNLSASRPQDRQFILSSKKLLLSDSGFYLCAWEKRTGLANTIYFGEGSWLTVV.

The chain combines TRBV30 with TRBJ1-1, with no clear D. CDR1 and CDR2 from the germline V gene are GTSNPN and SVGIG (reference sequence). V lost 0 bases and J 1 base, leaving 9 bases between the germline ends. This CDR3 spans 14 amino acids. CDR3 residues: CAWSVGRTNTEAFF. The DNA for the CDR3 is TGTGCCTGGAGTGTAGGGAGAACGAACACTGAAGCTTTCTTT.

The chain uses TRBV12-3 or TRBV12-4 and TRBJ2-1; perhaps TRBD2 as D (5 bases). The CDR3 contains 13 residues. V lost 5 bases to trimming and J lost 2 bases, with 7 bases between them. The CDR3 region has the DNA TGTGCCAGCAGTCACGGGACCTACAATGAGCAGTTCTTC. Protein product: CASSHGTYNEQFF.

The chain combines TRBV27 with TRBJ2-1, with TRBD1 identical over 11 bases. The CDR3 contains 14 residues. Germline V lookup: CDR1 MNHEY, CDR2 SMNVEV (reference sequence). The V segment lost 3 bases and the J segment 12 bases; nucleotides outside the gene matches: 7. The CDR3 spells CASSLGQGDEGQFF. CDR3 coding DNA: TGTGCCAGCAGTTTGGGACAGGGGGACGAGGGGCAGTTCTTC.

This clone was picked up a small number of times. The chain combines TRBV6-5 with TRBJ1-1; 9 positions match TRBD1. Unmatched junction bases numbered 9, after V lost 7 bases and J lost 6 bases. This CDR3 has 14 residues. Germline V gives CDR1 MNHEY, CDR2 SVGAGI. This CDR3 is CASTRDRGRSEAFF. CDR3 coding DNA: TGTGCCAGCACCCGAGACAGGGGGAGGTCTGAAGCTTTCTTT.

Only one count was recorded for this clone. The genes are TRBV5-1 and TRBJ1-6; D is possibly TRBD1 (5 bases). There are 17 residues in the CDR3. Trimming stripped 2 bases from V and 0 bases from J, with 12 bases between. The germline gives CDR1 SGHRS, CDR2 YFSETQ. The CDR3 DNA reads TGCGCCAGCAGCTTCTCAGGGAGGTACTCCTATAATTCACCCCTCCACTTT. Amino acid sequence: CASSFSGRYSYNSPLHF.